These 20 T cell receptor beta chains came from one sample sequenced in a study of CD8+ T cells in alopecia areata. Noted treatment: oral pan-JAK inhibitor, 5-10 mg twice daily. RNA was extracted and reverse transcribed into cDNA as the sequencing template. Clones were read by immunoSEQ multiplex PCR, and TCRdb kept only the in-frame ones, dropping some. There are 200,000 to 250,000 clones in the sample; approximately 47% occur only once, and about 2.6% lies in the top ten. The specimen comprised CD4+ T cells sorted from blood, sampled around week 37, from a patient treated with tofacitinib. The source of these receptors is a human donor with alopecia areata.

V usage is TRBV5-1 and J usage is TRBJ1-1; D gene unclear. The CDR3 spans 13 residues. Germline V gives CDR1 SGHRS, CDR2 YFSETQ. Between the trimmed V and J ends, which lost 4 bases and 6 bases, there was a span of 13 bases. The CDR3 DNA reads TGCGCCAGCAGCACGCCGGGAGCCCCTGAAGCTTTCTTT. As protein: CASSTPGAPEAFF.

Written as DNA, the CDR3 is TGTGCCAGCAGCTTGGGGGAGGCAGGGATTTATGCTGGCTACACCTTC. Its translation is CASSLGEAGIYAGYTF. This chain joins TRBV5-6 and TRBJ1-2; D is perhaps TRBD1 (5 bases). The CDR3 loop spans 16 amino acids. Trimming removed 0 bases at V and 7 bases at J, with 19 bases between. Looked up from germline, CDR1 is SGHDT and CDR2 is YYEEEE.

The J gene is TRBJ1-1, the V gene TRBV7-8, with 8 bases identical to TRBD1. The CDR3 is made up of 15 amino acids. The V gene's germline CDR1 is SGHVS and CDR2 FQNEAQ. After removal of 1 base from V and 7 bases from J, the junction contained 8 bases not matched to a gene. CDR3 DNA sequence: TGTGCCAGCAGCTTAGTACGGGACAGGCCATTTGAAGCTTTCTTT. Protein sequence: CASSLVRDRPFEAFF.

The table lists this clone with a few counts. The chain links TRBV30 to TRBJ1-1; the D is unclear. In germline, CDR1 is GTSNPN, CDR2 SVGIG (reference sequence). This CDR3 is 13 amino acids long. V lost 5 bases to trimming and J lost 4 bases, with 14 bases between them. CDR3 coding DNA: TGTGCCTGGGGCTCCTCGATGGGCACTGAAGCTTTCTTT. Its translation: CAWGSSMGTEAFF. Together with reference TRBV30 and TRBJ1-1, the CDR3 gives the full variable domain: SQTIHQWPATLVQPVGSPLSLECTVEGTSNPNLYWYRQAAGRGLQLLFYSVGIGQISSEVPQNLSASRPQDRQFILSSKKLLLSDSGFYLCAWGSSMGTEAFFGQGTRLTVV.

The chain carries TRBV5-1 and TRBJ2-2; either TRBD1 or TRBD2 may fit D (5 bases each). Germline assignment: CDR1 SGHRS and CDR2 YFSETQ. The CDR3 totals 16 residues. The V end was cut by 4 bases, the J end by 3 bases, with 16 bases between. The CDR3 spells CASSTTGTEDTGELFF. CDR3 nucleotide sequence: TGCGCCAGCAGCACAACCGGGACGGAGGACACCGGGGAGCTGTTTTTT.

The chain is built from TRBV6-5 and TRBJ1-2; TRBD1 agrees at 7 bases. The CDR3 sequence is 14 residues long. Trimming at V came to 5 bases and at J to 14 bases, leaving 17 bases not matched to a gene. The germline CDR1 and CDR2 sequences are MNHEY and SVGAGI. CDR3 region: CASSISPPGQHITF. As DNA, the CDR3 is TGTGCCAGCAGTATCTCCCCGCCGGGACAGCATATAACCTTC.

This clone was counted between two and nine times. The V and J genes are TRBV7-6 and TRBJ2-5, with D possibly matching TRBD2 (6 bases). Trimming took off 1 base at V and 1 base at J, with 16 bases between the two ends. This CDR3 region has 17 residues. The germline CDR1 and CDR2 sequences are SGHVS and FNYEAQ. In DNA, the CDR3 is TGTGCCAGCAGCTTAGTCCCGACTAGTCGGGTCCAAGAGACCCAGTACTTC. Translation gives CASSLVPTSRVQETQYF.

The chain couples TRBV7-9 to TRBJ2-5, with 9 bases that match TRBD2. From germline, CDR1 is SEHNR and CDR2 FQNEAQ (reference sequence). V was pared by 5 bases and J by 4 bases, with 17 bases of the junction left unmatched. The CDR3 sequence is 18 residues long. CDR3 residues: CASSPTLTGGRAIETQYF. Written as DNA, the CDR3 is TGTGCCAGCAGCCCGACCCTAACGGGCGGGAGGGCAATAGAGACCCAGTACTTC.

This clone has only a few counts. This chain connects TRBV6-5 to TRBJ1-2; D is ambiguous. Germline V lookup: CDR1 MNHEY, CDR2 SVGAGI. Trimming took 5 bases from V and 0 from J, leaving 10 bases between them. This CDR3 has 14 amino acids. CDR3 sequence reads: CASSPDFANYGYTF. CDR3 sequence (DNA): TGTGCCAGCAGTCCGGACTTCGCTAACTATGGCTACACCTTC.

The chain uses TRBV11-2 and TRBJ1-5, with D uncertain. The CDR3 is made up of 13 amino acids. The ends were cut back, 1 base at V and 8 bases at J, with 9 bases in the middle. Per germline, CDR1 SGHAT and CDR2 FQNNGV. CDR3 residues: CASSLGREKPQHF. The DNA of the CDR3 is TGTGCCAGCAGCTTAGGGAGGGAAAAGCCCCAGCATTTT.

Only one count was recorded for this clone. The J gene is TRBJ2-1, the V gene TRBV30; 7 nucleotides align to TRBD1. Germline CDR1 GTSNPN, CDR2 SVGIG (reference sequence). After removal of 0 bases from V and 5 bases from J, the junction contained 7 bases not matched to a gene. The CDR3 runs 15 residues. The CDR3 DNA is TGTGCCTGGAGTGTAATAACAGGGGCACACAATGAGCAGTTCTTC. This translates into CAWSVITGAHNEQFF. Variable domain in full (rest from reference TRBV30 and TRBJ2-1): SQTIHQWPATLVQPVGSPLSLECTVEGTSNPNLYWYRQAAGRGLQLLFYSVGIGQISSEVPQNLSASRPQDRQFILSSKKLLLSDSGFYLCAWSVITGAHNEQFFGPGTRLTVL.

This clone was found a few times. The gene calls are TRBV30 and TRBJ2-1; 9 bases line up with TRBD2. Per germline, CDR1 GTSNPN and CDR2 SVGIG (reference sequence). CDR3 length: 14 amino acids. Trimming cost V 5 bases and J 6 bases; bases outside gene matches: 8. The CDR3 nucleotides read TGTGCCTGGCATAGCGGGAGTGTTTTCAATGAGCAGTTCTTC. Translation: CAWHSGSVFNEQFF.

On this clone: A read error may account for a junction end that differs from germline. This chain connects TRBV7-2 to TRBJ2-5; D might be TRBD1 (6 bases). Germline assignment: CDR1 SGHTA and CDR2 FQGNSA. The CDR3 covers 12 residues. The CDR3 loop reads CASSLLDRHPDF. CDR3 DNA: TGTGCCAGCAGCTTACTAGACAGGCACCCGGACTTC.

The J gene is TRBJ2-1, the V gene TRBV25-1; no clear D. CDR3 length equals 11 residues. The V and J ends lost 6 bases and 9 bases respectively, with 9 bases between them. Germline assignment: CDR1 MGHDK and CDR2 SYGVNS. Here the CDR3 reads CASREVGEQFF. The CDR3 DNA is TGTGCCAGCAGGGAAGTAGGTGAGCAGTTCTTC.

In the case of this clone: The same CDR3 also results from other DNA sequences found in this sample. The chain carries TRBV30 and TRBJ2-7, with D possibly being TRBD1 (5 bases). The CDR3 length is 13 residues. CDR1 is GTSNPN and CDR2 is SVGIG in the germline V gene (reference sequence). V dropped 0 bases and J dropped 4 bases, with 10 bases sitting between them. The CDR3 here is CAWSVRQGYEQYF. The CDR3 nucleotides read TGTGCCTGGAGTGTCAGGCAGGGTTACGAGCAGTACTTC.

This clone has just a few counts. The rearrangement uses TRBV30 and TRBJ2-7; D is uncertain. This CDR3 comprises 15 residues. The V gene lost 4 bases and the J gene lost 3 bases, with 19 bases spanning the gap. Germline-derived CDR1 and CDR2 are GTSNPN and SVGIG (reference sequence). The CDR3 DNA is TGTGCCTGGACCCTATCCAGGTCGACCAGCTACGAGCAGTACTTC. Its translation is CAWTLSRSTSYEQYF.

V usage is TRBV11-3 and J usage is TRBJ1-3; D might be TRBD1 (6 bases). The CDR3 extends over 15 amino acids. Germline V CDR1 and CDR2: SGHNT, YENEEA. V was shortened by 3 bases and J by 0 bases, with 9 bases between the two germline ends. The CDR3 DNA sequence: TGTGCCAGCAGCTTGGGGGCTTCCTCTGGAAACACCATATATTTT. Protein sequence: CASSLGASSGNTIYF.

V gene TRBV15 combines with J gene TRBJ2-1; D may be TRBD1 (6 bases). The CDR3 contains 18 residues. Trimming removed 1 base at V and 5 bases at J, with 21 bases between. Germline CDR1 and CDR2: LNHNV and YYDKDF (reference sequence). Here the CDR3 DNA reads TGTGCCACCAGCAGAGGTACAGGGCTGTCCCAGCAGGACAATGAGCAGTTCTTC. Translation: CATSRGTGLSQQDNEQFF.

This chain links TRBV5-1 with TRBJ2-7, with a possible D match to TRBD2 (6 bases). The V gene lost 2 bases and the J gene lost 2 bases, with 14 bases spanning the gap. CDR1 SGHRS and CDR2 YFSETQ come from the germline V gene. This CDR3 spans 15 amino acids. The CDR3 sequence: CASSFSSSATYEQYF. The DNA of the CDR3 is TGCGCCAGCAGCTTTTCGTCTAGCGCGACCTACGAGCAGTACTTC.

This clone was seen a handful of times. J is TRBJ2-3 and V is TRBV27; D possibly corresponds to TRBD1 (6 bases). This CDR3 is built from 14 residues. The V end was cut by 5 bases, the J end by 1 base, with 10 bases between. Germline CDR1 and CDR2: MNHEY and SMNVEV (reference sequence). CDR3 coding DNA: TGTGCCAGCAGTCGAGGGGGTGGCACAGATACGCAGTATTTT. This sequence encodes CASSRGGGTDTQYF.